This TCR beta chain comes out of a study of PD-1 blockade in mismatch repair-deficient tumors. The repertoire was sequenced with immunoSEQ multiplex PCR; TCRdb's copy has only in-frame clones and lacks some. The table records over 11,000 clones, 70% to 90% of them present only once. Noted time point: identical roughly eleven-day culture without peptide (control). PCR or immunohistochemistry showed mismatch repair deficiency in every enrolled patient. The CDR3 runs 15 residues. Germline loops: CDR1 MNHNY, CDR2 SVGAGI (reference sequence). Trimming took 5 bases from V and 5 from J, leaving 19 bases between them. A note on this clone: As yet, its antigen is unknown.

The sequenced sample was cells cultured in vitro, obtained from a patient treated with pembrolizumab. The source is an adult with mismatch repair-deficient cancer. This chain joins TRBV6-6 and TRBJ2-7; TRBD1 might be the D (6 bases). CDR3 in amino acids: CASSTLSGGIDEQYF. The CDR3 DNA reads TGTGCCAGCAGTACCCTTTCTGGGGGCATAGACGAGCAGTACTTC.